The next 27 T cell receptor beta chains were all read from a single sample in a study of blood T cell repertoires in COVID-19. Using immunoSEQ multiplex PCR, the repertoire was profiled, and TCRdb retains in-frame clones only, with some absent. This table holds roughly 220,000 clones, 80% to 85% found once. Specimen: peripheral blood. Every receptor here comes from a woman of 80 years or more with COVID-19, enrolled during active disease.

The chain recombines TRBV7-2 with TRBJ2-3; 16 bases are a match to TRBD2. The CDR3 totals 18 residues. Germline values: CDR1 SGHTA, CDR2 FQGNSA. With 1 base clipped from V and 1 base from J, the junction kept 2 bases outside the gene matches. The CDR3 bases are TGTGCCAGCAGCTTAGAGGGACTAGCGGGGGGGGGCACAGATACGCAGTATTTT. Encoded protein: CASSLEGLAGGGTDTQYF.

The J gene is TRBJ2-2, the V gene TRBV28; TRBD2 is a possible D gene (5 bases). Germline assignment: CDR1 MDHEN and CDR2 SYDVKM. V was trimmed by 7 bases and J by 5 bases, leaving 11 bases between them. CDR3 length: 13 residues. CDR3 region: CASILRETGELFF. In DNA, the CDR3 is TGTGCCAGCATCTTGAGGGAAACCGGGGAGCTGTTTTTT.

The chain uses TRBV28 and TRBJ2-1; D gene uncertain. Germline CDR1 MDHEN, CDR2 SYDVKM. V was shortened by 5 bases and J by 12 bases, with 14 bases between the two germline ends. The CDR3 sequence is 12 residues long. CDR3 in amino acids: CASSLPYYTQFF. The CDR3, as DNA: TGTGCCAGCAGTCTGCCCTACTACACGCAGTTCTTC.

The J gene is TRBJ2-4, the V gene TRBV13; D possibly corresponds to TRBD1 (6 bases). Germline lookup yields CDR1 PRHDT and CDR2 FYEKMQ (reference sequence). CDR3 length: 13 residues. V was clipped by 5 bases and J by 8 bases, with 13 bases between them. In DNA, the CDR3 is TGTGCCAGCAGCATCCGGACAGTGGACATTCAGTACTTC. Its translation is CASSIRTVDIQYF.

The chain uses TRBV2 and TRBJ1-4, with 7 bases identical to TRBD1. With V trimmed by 10 bases and J by 8 bases, 10 bases remained unmatched. This CDR3 is built from 13 residues. Germline V lookup: CDR1 SNHLY, CDR2 FYNNEI. The CDR3 DNA sequence: TGTGCCAAGAGTACAGGGGTAGGGGAAAAACTGTTTTTT. This codes for CAKSTGVGEKLFF. Full variable domain (missing parts from reference TRBV2 and TRBJ1-4): EPEVTQTPSHQVTQMGQEVILRCVPISNHLYFYWYRQILGQKVEFLVSFYNNEISEKSEIFDDQFSVERPDGSNFTLKIRSTKLEDSAMYFCAKSTGVGEKLFFGSGTQLSVL.

The chain combines TRBV6-5 with TRBJ2-3, with 9 bases that match TRBD1. Per the germline V gene, CDR1 is MNHEY and CDR2 is SVGAGI. Losses at the gene ends were 8 bases for V and 4 bases for J; bases not matched to a gene: 4. The CDR3 is 13 amino acids. The CDR3 DNA reads as TGTGCCAGCCGGGACAGGGCCCCAGATACGCAGTATTTT. Its translation: CASRDRAPDTQYF.

This sequence joins TRBV20-1 and TRBJ1-1; 7 bases agree with TRBD1. J gave up 8 bases and V 3 bases, and 6 bases lay outside the gene matches. Germline lookup yields CDR1 DFQATT and CDR2 SNEGSKA (reference sequence). CDR3 length: 12 amino acids. The CDR3 DNA follows: TGCAGTGCTAGTGGGGGGACAGTCGAAGCTTTCTTT. It yields the protein CSASGGTVEAFF.

The chain links TRBV6-5 to TRBJ1-2; possible D gene TRBD1, 5 bases. Trimming cost V 6 bases and J 0 bases, with 8 bases left between them. The germline CDR1 and CDR2 sequences are MNHEY and SVGAGI. The CDR3 runs to 13 residues. Here the CDR3 DNA reads TGTGCCAGCAGATCGACAGCTAACTATGGCTACACCTTC. Protein product: CASRSTANYGYTF.

The chain carries TRBV5-1 and TRBJ1-1; D not certain. Trimming pared 2 bases from V and 1 base from J, leaving 6 bases between. Germline V gene lookup returns CDR1 SGHRS and CDR2 YFSETQ. CDR3 length equals 13 residues. CDR3 nucleotide sequence: TGCGCCAGCAGCTTCCGACAGAACACTGAAGCTTTCTTT. It encodes CASSFRQNTEAFF.

Turning to this clone: With only one base between it and a far larger clone, this is likely a read error. The CDR3 region is CASSEQGGETQYF. In DNA, the CDR3 is TGCGCCAGCAGCGAACAGGGGGGAGAGACCCAGTACTTC. The V and J genes are TRBV5-1 and TRBJ2-5, with TRBD1 matching over 8 bases. This CDR3 spans 13 amino acids. Germline assignment: CDR1 SGHRS and CDR2 YFSETQ. J lost 4 bases, V lost 4 bases, and 3 bases had no gene match.

This chain uses TRBV7-9 with TRBJ1-1; TRBD1 matches 7 bases. With V trimmed by 3 bases and J by 7 bases, 2 bases remained unmatched. CDR1 is SEHNR, CDR2 FQNEAQ, per germline (reference sequence). The CDR3 loop spans 12 amino acids. CDR3 coding DNA: TGTGCCAGCAGCTTGGGACAGCTTGAAGCTTTCTTT. Translating it yields CASSLGQLEAFF.

The chain employs TRBV6-6 and TRBJ1-1, with TRBD1 matching over 10 bases. Per the germline V gene, CDR1 is MNHNY and CDR2 is SVGAGI (reference sequence). The length of the CDR3 is 16 residues. V lost 5 bases, J lost 8 bases, and 14 bases stayed unmatched. In nucleotides, the CDR3 is TGTGCCAGCAGTGCACCGGGACAGGGGATGAAAGGAGAAGCTTTCTTT. It codes for CASSAPGQGMKGEAFF.

The V and J genes are TRBV6-5 and TRBJ1-1; possibly TRBD1 for D (5 bases). This CDR3 has 14 amino acids. Germline values: CDR1 MNHEY, CDR2 SVGAGI. Trimming left V 5 bases short and J 3 bases short, with 13 bases between. The CDR3 DNA is TGTGCCAGCAGTCGGGGGTCGTGGGACACTGAAGCTTTCTTT. It specifies CASSRGSWDTEAFF.

A word on this clone: An end of the junction differs from the germline gene, which may be a read error. The chain combines TRBV5-1 with TRBJ1-1; D gene unclear. The CDR3 has 14 amino acids. Germline CDR1 and CDR2: SGHRS and YFSETQ. Here the CDR3 reads CASTKGLLNSEAFF. The CDR3 nucleotides are TGCGCCAGCACCAAAGGACTGCTGAACTCTGAAGCTTTCTTT.

CDR3 nucleotide sequence: TGTGCCAGCAGGGGACAGCGTTTGAACACTGAAGCTTTCTTT. Its protein product is CASRGQRLNTEAFF. The V call is TRBV2, the J call TRBJ1-1; 7 nucleotides align to TRBD1. Germline CDR1 and CDR2: SNHLY and FYNNEI. The CDR3 totals 14 residues. V trimming: 6 bases; J trimming: 0 bases; junction bases outside the gene matches: 4. Supplemented by reference TRBV2 and TRBJ1-1, the full variable domain reads EPEVTQTPSHQVTQMGQEVILRCVPISNHLYFYWYRQILGQKVEFLVSFYNNEISEKSEIFDDQFSVERPDGSNFTLKIRSTKLEDSAMYFCASRGQRLNTEAFFGQGTRLTVV.

This clone was observed a single time. The chain employs TRBV18 and TRBJ2-7, with TRBD2 matching 9 bases. With V trimmed by 5 bases and J by 3 bases, 5 bases remained unmatched. CDR1 KGHSH and CDR2 LQKENI come from the germline V gene. The CDR3 runs 14 residues. This CDR3 reads CASSTGLASYEQYF. The CDR3 bases are TGTGCCAGCTCAACGGGACTAGCTAGCTACGAGCAGTACTTC.

The CDR3 coding sequence is TGTGCCAGCAGTTCCCCCTCCGGGGTACGGGGTAATGAAAAACTGTTTTTT. Translated: CASSSPSGVRGNEKLFF. The rearrangement links TRBV27 to TRBJ1-4; unclear D gene. This CDR3 contains 17 residues. CDR1 is MNHEY and CDR2 is SMNVEV in the germline V gene (reference sequence). V was cut by 4 bases and J by 4 bases, with 19 bases left in between.

This chain connects TRBV28 to TRBJ2-5; TRBD2 aligns across 10 bases. The CDR3 runs 16 residues. V was pared by 6 bases and J by 1 base, with 8 bases of the junction left unmatched. Germline V gene lookup returns CDR1 MDHEN and CDR2 SYDVKM. CDR3: CASSLILAGTQETQYF. In DNA form, the CDR3 reads TGTGCCAGCAGCCTTATACTAGCGGGAACCCAAGAGACCCAGTACTTC. Full variable domain (outside the CDR3, taken from reference TRBV28 and TRBJ2-5): DVKVTQSSRYLVKRTGEKVFLECVQDMDHENMFWYRQDPGLGLRLIYFSYDVKMKEKGDIPEGYSVSREKKERFSLILESASTNQTSMYLCASSLILAGTQETQYFGPGTRLLVL.

This clone appeared once. The chain links TRBV7-9 to TRBJ2-2, with 10 bases that match TRBD2. Germline CDR1 reads SEHNR; CDR2 reads FQNEAQ (reference sequence). Trimming took 5 bases from V and 3 from J; bases not matched to a gene: 6. There are 16 residues in the CDR3. The CDR3 sequence is CASSRLAGVDTGELFF. The CDR3 DNA follows: TGTGCCAGCAGCCGTCTAGCGGGGGTCGACACCGGGGAGCTGTTTTTT.

The chain is built from TRBV2 and TRBJ1-1; D gene ambiguous. Germline V gene data show CDR1 as SNHLY and CDR2 as FYNNEI. Between the trimmed V and J ends, which lost 1 base and 6 bases, there was a span of 6 bases. The CDR3 loop spans 12 amino acids. CDR3 in amino acids: CASSEGRSEAFF. DNA for the CDR3: TGTGCCAGCAGTGAAGGCCGGTCTGAAGCTTTCTTT.

The chain links TRBV7-2 to TRBJ2-7, with 10 positions matching TRBD2. Germline V gene sequence: CDR1 SGHTA, CDR2 FQGNSA. The J segment lost 0 bases and the V segment lost 5 bases, leaving 7 bases of the junction unmatched. The CDR3 has 16 amino acids. CDR3 in DNA: TGTGCCAGCAGCCCTGATAGCGGGAGGACCTCCTACGAGCAGTACTTC. It encodes CASSPDSGRTSYEQYF.

The chain couples TRBV3-1 (or the pseudogene TRBV3-2) to TRBJ2-2; D gene uncertain. Trimming took 1 base from V and 3 from J, leaving 9 bases between them. CDR3 length: 15 amino acids. Germline loops: CDR1 LGHDT, CDR2 YNNKEL (reference sequence). CDR3 sequence (DNA): TGTGCCAGCAGCCAAGCAAGCCGCGACACCGGGGAGCTGTTTTTT. Translating gives CASSQASRDTGELFF.

The gene calls are TRBV9 and TRBJ2-7; possibly TRBD1 for D (6 bases). The ends were cut back, 0 bases at V and 1 base at J, with 11 bases in the middle. This CDR3 has 15 residues. Germline CDR1 and CDR2: SGDLS and YYNGEE. CDR3 protein: CASSVVPGQSYEQYF. In DNA form, the CDR3 reads TGTGCCAGCAGCGTAGTCCCGGGACAATCCTACGAGCAGTACTTC. Combining the CDR3 with reference TRBV9 and TRBJ2-7 gives the whole variable domain DSGVTQTPKHLITATGQRVTLRCSPRSGDLSVYWYQQSLDQGLQFLIQYYNGEERAKGNILERFSAQQFPDLHSELNLSSLELGDSALYFCASSVVPGQSYEQYFGPGTRLTVT.

This clone was counted between two and nine times. The chain has TRBV7-5 and TRBJ1-2; TRBD1 is the table's D call, not checked against the DNA. TRBV7-5 is termed a pseudogene. This CDR3 has 19 residues. The CDR3 bases are TGTGCCAGAAGCTTAGCCCCCCTGATGACAGGGGAATTGAACTATGGCTACACCTTC. Protein sequence: CARSLAPLMTGELNYGYTF.

The CDR3 bases are TGTGCCGGGACGGGACAGAGCAACTATGGCTACACCTTC. Its translation: CAGTGQSNYGYTF. The chain couples TRBV6-6 to TRBJ1-2; 7 nucleotides match TRBD1. After removal of 11 bases from V and 2 bases from J, the junction contained 8 bases not matched to a gene. The CDR3 spans 13 residues. Germline assignment: CDR1 MNHNY and CDR2 SVGAGI (reference sequence).

This clone was found a few times. The gene calls are TRBV11-2 and TRBJ1-1; no definite D call. Trimming removed 2 bases from V and 7 bases from J, with 11 bases in between. CDR1 and CDR2 (germline): SGHAT, FQNNGV. The CDR3 has 13 residues. DNA for the CDR3: TGTGCCAGCAGCTTATATCGGGGAAGTGAAGCTTTCTTT. The encoded protein is CASSLYRGSEAFF. Supplemented by reference TRBV11-2 and TRBJ1-1, the full variable domain reads EAGVAQSPRYKIIEKRQSVAFWCNPISGHATLYWYQQILGQGPKLLIQFQNNGVVDDSQLPKDRFSAERLKGVDSTLKIQPAKLEDSAVYLCASSLYRGSEAFFGQGTRLTVV.

The chain carries TRBV12-5 and TRBJ2-1, with 7 bases identical to TRBD1. CDR3 length equals 16 residues. V trimming: 5 bases; J trimming: 0 bases; junction bases outside the gene matches: 7. Germline CDR1 is LGHNT and CDR2 is FRNRAP. The CDR3 is CASGPGTVGSYNEQFF. Here the CDR3 DNA reads TGTGCTAGTGGTCCCGGGACAGTGGGCTCCTACAATGAGCAGTTCTTC.